The entry that follows covers one TCR beta chain sequence. This entry belongs to a study of blood T cell repertoires in COVID-19. Germline CDR1 reads MNHEY; CDR2 reads SMNVEV (reference sequence). The CDR3 runs to 14 residues. Trimming at V came to 3 bases and at J to 3 bases, leaving 2 bases not matched to a gene. Generated by immunoSEQ multiplex PCR, the TCRdb table keeps only in-frame clones and is missing some. The sample contains 70,000 to 90,000 clones, over 75% of which appear only once. This sequence was found in a man in his 60s with acute or convalescent COVID-19. The sequenced sample was peripheral blood. The chain recombines TRBV27 with TRBJ2-5; 9 bases fit TRBD2. The DNA of the CDR3 is TGTGCCAGCAGTTTTGCGGGAGGGAAAGAGACCCAGTACTTC. Translated, it gives CASSFAGGKETQYF.